This TCR beta chain derives from a study of beta chain features in type 1 diabetes. Study-wide results and caveats: Type 1 diabetes patients had moderately but significantly shorter TCRB CDR3s in all four CD4+ subsets. Compared to healthy donors, patients appeared to have naive, central memory and Treg TCRB repertoires that were more alike. Type 1 diabetes patients had fewer VDJ junction insertions and more deletions.

As every portion of the isolated RNA was reverse transcribed, the sequencing read expressed TCRB transcripts. The method was immunoSEQ multiplex PCR; TCRdb's version includes in-frame clones alone and lacks a portion of them. The sample yields under 45,000 clones, around 50% seen once. Isolation of CD4+ naive, central memory, regulatory and stem cell-like memory cells was achieved by sorting via CD45RO/CCR7/CD25/CD127/CD95/CD27. The CDR3 totals 15 residues. Germline V gene lookup returns CDR1 SGHAT and CDR2 FQNNGV. Details on this clone: Its antigen is still unknown.

The chain is built from TRBV11-2 and TRBJ2-5; TRBD1 matches 10 bases. The J call is doubtful: the DNA matches TRBJ2-7 better. This TCR was recovered from a woman under 40 in good health. Sequenced material: stem cell memory CD4+ T cells from blood. DNA of the CDR3: TGTGCCAGCAGCCTTCCGGACAGGGGGGCCTACGAGCAGTACTTC. This translates into CASSLPDRGAYEQYF.